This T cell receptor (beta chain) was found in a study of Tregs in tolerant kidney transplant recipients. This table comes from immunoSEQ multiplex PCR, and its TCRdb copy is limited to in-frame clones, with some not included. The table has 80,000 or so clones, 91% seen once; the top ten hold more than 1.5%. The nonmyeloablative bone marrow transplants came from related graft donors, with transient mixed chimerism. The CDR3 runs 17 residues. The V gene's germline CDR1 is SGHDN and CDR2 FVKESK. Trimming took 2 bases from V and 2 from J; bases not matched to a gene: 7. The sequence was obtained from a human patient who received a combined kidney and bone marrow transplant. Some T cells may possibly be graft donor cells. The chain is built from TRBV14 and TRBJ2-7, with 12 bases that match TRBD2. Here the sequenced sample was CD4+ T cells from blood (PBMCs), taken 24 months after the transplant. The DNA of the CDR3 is TGTGCCAGCAGCCAATCGCGACTAGCGGGGGCCCCCTACGAGCAGTACTTC. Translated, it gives CASSQSRLAGAPYEQYF.